The clone carrying this T cell receptor (beta chain) was counted only a few times. Assay: immunoSEQ multiplex PCR; the TCRdb copy retains only in-frame clones and omits some. Among about 130,000 clones listed, roughly 82% were seen once. Sample time point: peripheral blood 6 weeks after treatment start. This sample is drawn from a study of PD-L1 blockade in urothelial cancer. The CDR3 sequence is 14 residues long. CDR1 is MNHNS, CDR2 SASEGT, per germline. V was trimmed by 1 base and J by 2 bases, leaving 7 bases between them. The source material was PBMCs, sampled around atezolizumab (anti-PD-L1) treatment. The sequence derives from a man between 50 and 59 years old with urothelial cancer. The chain carries TRBV6-1 and TRBJ2-3; D unclear. The CDR3 bases are TGTGCCAGCAGTGAAGGGTCGGTCACAGATACGCAGTATTTT. As protein: CASSEGSVTDTQYF.